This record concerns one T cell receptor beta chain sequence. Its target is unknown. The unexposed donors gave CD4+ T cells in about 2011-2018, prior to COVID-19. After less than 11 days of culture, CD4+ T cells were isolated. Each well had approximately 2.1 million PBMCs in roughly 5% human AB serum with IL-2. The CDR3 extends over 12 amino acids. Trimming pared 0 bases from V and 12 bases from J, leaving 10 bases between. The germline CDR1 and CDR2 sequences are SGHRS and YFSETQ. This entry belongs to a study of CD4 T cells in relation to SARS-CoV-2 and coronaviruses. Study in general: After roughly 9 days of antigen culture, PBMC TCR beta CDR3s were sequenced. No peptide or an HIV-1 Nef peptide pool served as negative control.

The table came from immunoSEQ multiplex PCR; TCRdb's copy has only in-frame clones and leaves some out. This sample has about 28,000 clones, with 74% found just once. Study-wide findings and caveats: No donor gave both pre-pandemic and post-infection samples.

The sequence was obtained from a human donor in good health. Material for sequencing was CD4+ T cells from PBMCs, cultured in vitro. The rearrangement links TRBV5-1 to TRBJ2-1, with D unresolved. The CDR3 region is CASSLGSVGQFF. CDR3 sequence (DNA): TGCGCCAGCAGCTTGGGGAGTGTCGGGCAGTTCTTC.